This T cell receptor (beta chain) was recorded in a study of T cells in localized non-small cell lung cancer. Study conclusions and caveats: Uninvolved adjacent lung had more T cell clonality than any other tissue, topping tumor. Sequencing, confined to only one tumor region, leaves heterogeneity possible.

TCRdb keeps only in-frame clones here, not all; method: immunoSEQ multiplex PCR. The sample lists under 95,000 clones, 80% seen once, with roughly 9.8% in the top ten. The germline V gene has CDR1 GTSNPN and CDR2 SVGIG (reference sequence). V was shortened by 0 bases and J by 6 bases, with 15 bases between the two germline ends. This CDR3 has 14 residues. This clone has just one count. Its antigen is undetermined. The sequencing here drew on peripheral blood, taken before any cancer treatment. The sequence was obtained from a female donor of 60 years or more with stage I lung adenocarcinoma. The genes are TRBV30 and TRBJ2-7; a possible D gene is TRBD1 (5 bases). This CDR3 reads CAWSVSGQGVEQYF. CDR3 nucleotide sequence: TGTGCCTGGAGTGTTAGTGGGCAAGGGGTCGAGCAGTACTTC.